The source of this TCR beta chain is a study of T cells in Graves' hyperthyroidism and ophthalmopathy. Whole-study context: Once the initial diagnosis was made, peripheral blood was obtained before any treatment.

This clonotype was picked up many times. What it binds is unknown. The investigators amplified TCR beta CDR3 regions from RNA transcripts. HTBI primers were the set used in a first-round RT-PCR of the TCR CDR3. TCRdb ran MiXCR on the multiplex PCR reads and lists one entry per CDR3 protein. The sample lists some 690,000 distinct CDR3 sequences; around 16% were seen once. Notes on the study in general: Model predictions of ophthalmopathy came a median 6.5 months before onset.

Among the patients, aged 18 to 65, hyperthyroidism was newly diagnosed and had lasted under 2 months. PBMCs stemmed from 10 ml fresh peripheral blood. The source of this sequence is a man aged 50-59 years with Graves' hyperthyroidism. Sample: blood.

The CDR3 DNA sequence: TGTGCCAGCAGTTTAGTACGAGCGGGAAATGAGCAGTTCTTC. Protein product: CASSLVRAGNEQFF. This sequence joins TRBV12-3 or TRBV12-4 and TRBJ2-1, with 7 bases aligning to TRBD2. The CDR3 sequence is 14 residues long. Unmatched junction bases numbered 4, after V lost 1 base and J lost 7 bases.